This passage covers 22 T cell receptor beta chains from one sample sequenced in a study of T-cell reconstitution after alpha-beta-depleted transplantation in children. During its preparation, the TCRbeta library received unique molecular identifiers. From the PCR reads, TCRdb called clonotypes with MiXCR, one entry per CDR3 protein. This table holds about 98,000 distinct CDR3 sequences, approximately 5.4% found once. The sample here was PBMCs, mostly from graft donor cells, taken 60 days after TCRalphabeta/CD19-depleted stem cell transplant. The receptors come from a female patient between 2 and 10 years old who had a stem cell transplant for Fanconi anemia, so the T cells may come from the graft donor.

This clonotype was picked up a small number of times. V is TRBV2 and J is TRBJ1-2; D gene uncertain. Germline CDR1 SNHLY, CDR2 FYNNEI. The CDR3 spans 12 residues. Trimming removed 8 bases at V and 2 bases at J, with 9 bases between. The CDR3 here is CASGRINYGYTF. The CDR3 DNA is TGTGCCAGCGGGAGAATAAACTATGGCTACACCTTC. Looking up the rest from reference TRBV2 and TRBJ1-2 gives the full variable domain: EPEVTQTPSHQVTQMGQEVILRCVPISNHLYFYWYRQILGQKVEFLVSFYNNEISEKSEIFDDQFSVERPDGSNFTLKIRSTKLEDSAMYFCASGRINYGYTFGSGTRLTVV.

The V and J genes are TRBV20-1 and TRBJ2-5, with a possible D match to TRBD2 (7 bases). In germline, CDR1 is DFQATT, CDR2 SNEGSKA (reference sequence). This CDR3 is built from 13 residues. Trimming left V 3 bases short and J 5 bases short, with 13 bases between. CDR3 in DNA: TGCAGTGCTAGGGAGGGGGGGCTGGAGACCCAGTACTTC. This translates into CSAREGGLETQYF.

This clonotype was counted many times. This chain connects TRBV10-2 to TRBJ2-3; D perhaps matches TRBD1 (8 bases). Germline V gene data show CDR1 as WSHSY and CDR2 as SAAADI. V was shortened by 5 bases and J by 4 bases, with 25 bases between the two germline ends. This CDR3 spans 18 amino acids. CDR3: CASSFPTTGGGPADTQYF. The CDR3 DNA is TGCGCCAGCAGTTTTCCAACTACAGGGGGAGGGCCAGCAGATACGCAGTATTTT.

This clonotype was picked up many times. CDR3 sequence (DNA): TGCGCCAGCAGCTTACCCGGGACAGGGTATACAGATACGCAGTATTTT. Translated: CASSLPGTGYTDTQYF. The V and J genes are TRBV5-1 and TRBJ2-3, with TRBD1 identical over 9 bases. The CDR3 has 16 residues. Germline V gene data show CDR1 as SGHRS and CDR2 as YFSETQ. Germline trimming cut 2 bases from V and 3 bases from J; bases unmatched to any gene: 7.

Ten or more counts support this clonotype. The CDR3 sequence: CASNKGGPQETQYF. CDR3 in DNA: TGTGCCAGCAATAAAGGGGGCCCGCAAGAGACCCAGTACTTC. The chain couples TRBV28 to TRBJ2-5, with TRBD1 matching 7 bases. The germline gives CDR1 MDHEN, CDR2 SYDVKM. J lost 2 bases, V lost 7 bases, and 7 bases had no gene match. The CDR3 has 14 amino acids.

This clonotype has at least ten counts. J is TRBJ2-7 and V is TRBV29-1; 9 bases line up with TRBD2. Germline V gene sequence: CDR1 SQVTM, CDR2 ANQGSEA. The ends lost 4 bases at V and 2 bases at J; junction bases unmatched: 9. The length of the CDR3 is 15 residues. The CDR3 nucleotides are TGCAGCGTTGGGACGACGACTAGCGGCACCTACGAGCAGTACTTC. Translation gives CSVGTTTSGTYEQYF.

With regard to this clonotype: It may be a read error: a sequence one base away is much more abundant. The chain uses TRBV12-3 or TRBV12-4 and TRBJ2-7; 7 bases map to TRBD1. V lost 4 bases to trimming and J lost 7 bases; unmatched junction nucleotides: 22. The CDR3 runs to 18 residues. The CDR3 region has the DNA TGTGCCAGCAGTTCAAGTTCCTGCCGGGACAGCCGGGTTCGGGAGCAGTACTTC. This codes for CASSSSSCRDSRVREQYF.

This clonotype was seen ten or more times. The chain uses TRBV12-3 or TRBV12-4 and TRBJ1-5, with D possibly being TRBD1 (5 bases). Between the trimmed V and J ends, which lost 1 base and 5 bases, there was a span of 15 bases. The CDR3 extends over 16 amino acids. The CDR3 sequence: CASSLDVGAGDQPQHF. The CDR3 DNA sequence: TGTGCCAGCAGTTTAGATGTCGGTGCGGGGGATCAGCCCCAGCATTTT.

This chain connects TRBV3-1 to TRBJ2-3; D not resolved. Germline V gene data show CDR1 as LGHDT and CDR2 as YNNKEL (reference sequence). This CDR3 is 14 amino acids long. Trimming left V 1 base short and J 4 bases short, with 9 bases between. The DNA for the CDR3 is TGTGCCAGCAGCCAAGTAAATAGGCCAGATACGCAGTATTTT. It is translated as CASSQVNRPDTQYF.

This clonotype showed up many times. The V gene is TRBV6-2 or TRBV6-3, the J gene TRBJ2-3, with a weak D call TRBD1 (5 bases). Germline V gene lookup returns CDR1 MNHEY and CDR2 SVGEGT. Trimming shortened V by 2 bases and J by 4 bases, and 10 bases separated the two germline ends. The length of the CDR3 is 14 residues. In DNA, the CDR3 is TGTGCCAGCAGTTACCCCAGGGCCCCAGATACGCAGTATTTT. Translation gives CASSYPRAPDTQYF.

This clonotype came up many times. The genes are TRBV7-2 and TRBJ1-2; 8 nucleotides align to TRBD1. This CDR3 region has 14 residues. CDR1 is SGHTA and CDR2 is FQGNSA in the germline V gene. V lost 2 bases, J lost 5 bases, and 4 bases stayed unmatched. CDR3 residues: CASSLQDRAYGYTF. In nucleotides, the CDR3 is TGTGCCAGCAGCTTACAGGACAGGGCGTATGGCTACACCTTC.

The chain is built from TRBV25-1 and TRBJ1-6; a weak D match, TRBD1 (5 bases). Germline V gives CDR1 MGHDK, CDR2 SYGVNS. The V end was cut by 0 bases, the J end by 10 bases, with 19 bases between. The CDR3 is 17 amino acids. CDR3 DNA sequence: TGTGCCAGCAGTGAATATGGAAAGGGGAGGGTGGCATCACCCCTCCACTTT. Translating gives CASSEYGKGRVASPLHF.

This clonotype has only a few counts. CDR3 nucleotides: TGTGCCAGCAGCCTAAACCGGATCCAAGAGACCCAGTACTTC. This encodes CASSLNRIQETQYF. V is TRBV2 and J is TRBJ2-5; no clear D. Germline assignment: CDR1 SNHLY and CDR2 FYNNEI. Trimming took off 6 bases at V and 1 base at J, with 12 bases between the two ends. This CDR3 region has 14 residues. Complete variable domain (other parts from reference TRBV2 and TRBJ2-5): EPEVTQTPSHQVTQMGQEVILRCVPISNHLYFYWYRQILGQKVEFLVSFYNNEISEKSEIFDDQFSVERPDGSNFTLKIRSTKLEDSAMYFCASSLNRIQETQYFGPGTRLLVL.

The sample holds a few counts of this clonotype. The chain links TRBV2 to TRBJ2-7; D might be TRBD2 (5 bases). In germline, CDR1 is SNHLY, CDR2 FYNNEI. This CDR3 spans 14 amino acids. The V gene lost 7 bases and the J gene lost 5 bases, with 18 bases spanning the gap. The CDR3 loop reads CASNRGSAKDEQYF. In DNA form, the CDR3 reads TGTGCCAGCAACCGTGGGAGTGCGAAGGACGAGCAGTACTTC.

This clonotype was observed at least ten times. The rearrangement joins TRBV25-1 to TRBJ2-7; a possible D gene is TRBD1 (5 bases). This CDR3 has 15 amino acids. Per germline, CDR1 MGHDK and CDR2 SYGVNS. The V gene lost 3 bases and the J gene lost 1 base, with 13 bases spanning the gap. CDR3 sequence reads: CASSESFAGSYEQYF. In nucleotides, the CDR3 is TGTGCCAGCAGTGAGTCGTTTGCAGGGTCCTACGAGCAGTACTTC.

This clonotype was recorded at least ten times. This chain joins TRBV11-2 and TRBJ2-3, with D hard to call. Germline-derived CDR1 and CDR2 are SGHAT and FQNNGV. Trimming removed 3 bases from V and 1 base from J, with 8 bases in between. The CDR3 consists of 14 residues. CDR3: CASSFLEGTDTQYF. Written as DNA, the CDR3 is TGTGCCAGCAGCTTCCTAGAAGGCACAGATACGCAGTATTTT.

This clonotype occurred many times. The genes are TRBV14 and TRBJ2-3; possible D gene TRBD1, 5 bases. Trimming left V 1 base short and J 2 bases short, with 22 bases between. This CDR3 contains 19 residues. From germline, CDR1 is SGHDN and CDR2 FVKESK. The chain's CDR3 is CASSQVGFWGTRLTDTQYF. CDR3 coding DNA: TGTGCCAGCAGCCAAGTCGGGTTCTGGGGCACACGACTCACAGATACGCAGTATTTT.

This clonotype has at least ten counts. The chain has TRBV11-1 and TRBJ2-3, with D uncertain. The V gene's germline CDR1 is SGHAT and CDR2 FQDESV (reference sequence). V was clipped by 5 bases and J by 6 bases, with 12 bases between them. This CDR3 comprises 13 residues. The CDR3 is CASSHHPADTQYF. The DNA of the CDR3 is TGTGCCAGCAGCCACCATCCAGCGGATACGCAGTATTTT.

This clonotype was counted ten times or more. For the CDR3, the DNA is TGTGCCACCAGCTCCCAAAGCTCGGGCTATGATATGGTCAATGAGCAGTTCTTC. It translates to CATSSQSSGYDMVNEQFF. This chain connects TRBV15 to TRBJ2-1; D remains unclear. CDR3 length: 18 amino acids. In germline, CDR1 is LNHNV, CDR2 YYDKDF (reference sequence). With 5 bases removed from V and 6 bases from J, the gap between germline ends came to 26 bases. Full variable domain (rest looked up from reference TRBV15 and TRBJ2-1): DAMVIQNPRYQVTQFGKPVTLSCSQTLNHNVMYWYQQKSSQAPKLLFHYYDKDFNNEADTPDNFQSRRPNTSFCFLDIRSPGLGDTAMYLCATSSQSSGYDMVNEQFFGPGTRLTVL.

This clonotype was seen repeatedly, ten times or more. Germline and junction disagree at one end, which may indicate a read error. The CDR3 loop reads CASSARTALSF. In nucleotides, the CDR3 is TGTGCCAGCAGTGCTCGGACTGCCCTAAGCTTC. The chain is built from TRBV6-6 and TRBJ2-4; tentatively, D is TRBD2 (5 bases). The CDR3 loop spans 11 amino acids. Per the germline V gene, CDR1 is MNHNY and CDR2 is SVGAGI (reference sequence).

This clonotype was counted ten times or more. The chain employs TRBV29-1 and TRBJ2-5; D remains ambiguous. The V and J ends lost 4 bases and 3 bases respectively, with 9 bases between them. The CDR3 covers 12 residues. Germline loops: CDR1 SQVTM, CDR2 ANQGSEA. CDR3 nucleotide sequence: TGCAGCGTTGTGGGGTCCGAAGAGACCCAGTACTTC. It translates to CSVVGSEETQYF.

The rearrangement uses TRBV20-1 and TRBJ2-2; D not certain. V was trimmed by 0 bases and J by 0 bases, leaving 8 bases between them. The germline V gene has CDR1 DFQATT and CDR2 SNEGSKA (reference sequence). The CDR3 runs to 15 residues. CDR3 region: CSAREFGANTGELFF. DNA of the CDR3: TGCAGTGCTAGAGAATTTGGGGCGAACACCGGGGAGCTGTTTTTT.